The source of this T cell receptor (beta chain) is a study of cytomegalovirus exposure and HLA in healthy donors. Study-wide results and limits: Earlier analysis looked at TCR beta V segments, and most were productive about 87% or about 30% of the time. Near-uniform donor sequencing depth was presumed by presence/absence analyses.

Primers included in the PCR were 60 Vbeta and 13 Jbeta primers. Method: immunoSEQ multiplex PCR; TCRdb's copy keeps in-frame clones and lacks some. The profile shows about 160,000 clones, almost 80% of them singletons. Unmatched junction bases numbered 6, after V lost 4 bases and J lost 1 base. There are 15 residues in the CDR3. The germline V gene has CDR1 LNHDA and CDR2 SQIVND (reference sequence). As for this clone: The antigen remains undetermined.

The chain has TRBV19 and TRBJ1-1; 7 nucleotides agree with TRBD1. This TCR came from a woman between 45 and 60 years old in good health and CMV-seropositive. The sample comprised PBMCs. The CDR3 protein is CASSNPGTENTEAFF. Here the CDR3 DNA reads TGTGCCAGTAGTAATCCCGGGACAGAGAACACTGAAGCTTTCTTT.